The entry that follows covers one T cell receptor (beta chain) sequence. Its antigen is undetermined. Using immunoSEQ multiplex PCR, the repertoire was profiled, and TCRdb retains in-frame clones only, with some absent. Counted here are over 100,000 clones, 85% to 95% occurring once; the ten biggest clones make up 0.095% to 0.15%. These data come from a study of graft-versus-host responses after intestinal transplantation. Study results and caveats: Ileal or blood samples showed some GvH clones first, and such clones were also found in recipient marrow.

V was pared by 5 bases and J by 4 bases, with 8 bases of the junction left unmatched. The CDR3 loop spans 16 amino acids. Germline CDR1 reads SGHTA; CDR2 reads FQGTGA. The clonotype was recovered from a human donor who received an intestinal transplant. The source material was unstimulated CD4+ T cells sorted from spleen or lymph node cells, sampled before intestinal transplant. The rearrangement uses TRBV7-3 and TRBJ1-4; 9 bases are a match to TRBD1. The CDR3 DNA follows: TGTGCCAGCAGCCTTACAGGGGGCTTAGTTAATGAAAAACTGTTTTTT. This encodes CASSLTGGLVNEKLFF. The complete variable domain, with remaining parts taken from reference TRBV7-3 and TRBJ1-4, reads GAGVSQTPSNKVTEKGKYVELRCDPISGHTALYWYRQSLGQGPEFLIYFQGTGAADDSGLPNDRFFAVRPEGSVSTLKIQRTERGDSAVYLCASSLTGGLVNEKLFFGSGTQLSVL.